A selection of T cell receptor beta chains follows, all from one sample in a study of blood T cell repertoires in COVID-19. Method: immunoSEQ multiplex PCR; TCRdb's copy keeps in-frame clones and lacks some. The data show about 250,000 clones, roughly 89% seen once. Sequenced sample: PBMCs or T cells enriched from blood (not recorded which). The receptor source for this set is a middle-aged man who had recovered from COVID-19. Both conserved end residues are part of each CDR3. The D gene is left open where the match is weak. The listing skips clone size in some rows; elsewhere it reads once, few, many or a size class.

CDR3nt: TGTGCCGGCAACCGGGACAGGGTTAATGAAAAACTGTTTTTT; CDR3aa: CAGNRDRVNEKLFF; v_gene: TRBV30; j_gene: TRBJ1-4; d_gene: TRBD1; abundance: .
CDR3nt: TGTGCCATCAGTGTCCAGGGGGCCCCGTTCTTCACAGATACGCAGTATTTT; CDR3aa: CAISVQGAPFFTDTQYF; v_gene: TRBV10-3; j_gene: TRBJ2-3; d_gene: TRBD1; abundance: once
CDR3nt: TGCGCCAGCAGCCAAGAGGACAGGGGGATTGGCGCAGATACGCAGTATTTT; CDR3aa: CASSQEDRGIGADTQYF; v_gene: TRBV4-1; j_gene: TRBJ2-3; d_gene: TRBD1; abundance: .
CDR3nt: TGTGCTAGCGGACCAGCAGGGGCTAACTATGGCTACACCTTC; CDR3aa: CASGPAGANYGYTF; v_gene: TRBV6-6; j_gene: TRBJ1-2; d_gene: .; abundance: .
CDR3nt: TGTGCCAGCAGTTACAGGGAGAACACTGAAGCTTTCTTT; CDR3aa: CASSYRENTEAFF; v_gene: TRBV12-3/TRBV12-4; j_gene: TRBJ1-1; d_gene: .; abundance: .
CDR3nt: TGTGCCAGCAGCTTTCTCGCGGGGGGGCCCCAAGAGACCCAGTACTTC; CDR3aa: CASSFLAGGPQETQYF; v_gene: TRBV5-4; j_gene: TRBJ2-5; d_gene: TRBD2; abundance: many
CDR3nt: TGTGCTAGCAGCCCCAACCCAGGGGTGAGCGAACTGTTTTTT; CDR3aa: CASSPNPGVSELFF; v_gene: TRBV7-7; j_gene: TRBJ1-4; d_gene: .; abundance: .
CDR3nt: TGTGCCAGCAGTGGACAGGGGTTCTACGAGCAGTACTTC; CDR3aa: CASSGQGFYEQYF; v_gene: TRBV2; j_gene: TRBJ2-7; d_gene: TRBD1; abundance: .
CDR3nt: TGTGCCAGCACCGGGGACAGCTTCTACGAGCAGTACTTC; CDR3aa: CASTGDSFYEQYF; v_gene: TRBV6-5; j_gene: TRBJ2-7; d_gene: TRBD1; abundance: few
CDR3nt: TGTGCCAGCAGCTTAGTTTCCCCGGGTCCAATAGCGGGACCCTACGAGCAGTACTTC; CDR3aa: CASSLVSPGPIAGPYEQYF; v_gene: TRBV11-2; j_gene: TRBJ2-7; d_gene: TRBD2; abundance: .
CDR3nt: TGTGCCAGCAGCTACCTCCCGGCTAGCGGGGGGGCCTATGAGCAGTTCTTC; CDR3aa: CASSYLPASGGAYEQFF; v_gene: TRBV7-3; j_gene: TRBJ2-1; d_gene: TRBD2; abundance: .
CDR3nt: TGTGCCAGCGGCGCAGGGGTCAACTATGGCTACACCTTC; CDR3aa: CASGAGVNYGYTF; v_gene: TRBV6-4; j_gene: TRBJ1-2; d_gene: .; abundance: .
CDR3nt: TGTGCCAGCTCACTATACGTAAAGAACAGGGCCTTGAACACTGAAGCTTTCTTT; CDR3aa: CASSLYVKNRALNTEAFF; v_gene: TRBV18; j_gene: TRBJ1-1; d_gene: .; abundance: once
CDR3nt: TGTGCCAGCAGCTTAGTCCAGGAAAAACTGTTTTTT; CDR3aa: CASSLVQEKLFF; v_gene: TRBV11-3; j_gene: TRBJ1-4; d_gene: .; abundance: .
CDR3nt: TGTGCCAGCAGCCAAGGCAGGGAATCTGAAGCTTTCTTT; CDR3aa: CASSQGRESEAFF; v_gene: TRBV3-1/TRBV3-2; j_gene: TRBJ1-1; d_gene: .; abundance: few
CDR3nt: TGCGCCAGCAGCCAAGCCGGTTGGCAGGCCCAAGAGACCCAGTACTTC; CDR3aa: CASSQAGWQAQETQYF; v_gene: TRBV4-1; j_gene: TRBJ2-5; d_gene: .; abundance: .
CDR3nt: TGTGCCAGCAGCGCGGACAGCTTGAACACTGAAGCTTTCTTT; CDR3aa: CASSADSLNTEAFF; v_gene: TRBV9; j_gene: TRBJ1-1; d_gene: .; abundance: .
CDR3nt: TGTGCCAGCAGTACCGGACAGGGTATCACTGAAGCTTTCTTT; CDR3aa: CASSTGQGITEAFF; v_gene: TRBV28; j_gene: TRBJ1-1; d_gene: TRBD1; abundance: .
CDR3nt: TGTGCCAGCAGTGCGCTCTGGACAGCTTACTCCTACGAGCAGTACTTC; CDR3aa: CASSALWTAYSYEQYF; v_gene: TRBV6-1; j_gene: TRBJ2-7; d_gene: .; abundance: .
CDR3nt: TGCAGCGCCGGTGGCCCCGGGACAGGGGCCTCTGGGGCCAACGTCCTGACTTTC; CDR3aa: CSAGGPGTGASGANVLTF; v_gene: TRBV29-1; j_gene: TRBJ2-6; d_gene: TRBD1; abundance: .
CDR3nt: TGTGCCAGCAGCCTAATAGGACTAGCTAGTAGCACAGATACGCAGTATTTT; CDR3aa: CASSLIGLASSTDTQYF; v_gene: TRBV7-3; j_gene: TRBJ2-3; d_gene: TRBD2; abundance: .
CDR3nt: TGCGCCAGCAGCTTGGAAGGGGTGGGCTTGAACACTGAAGCTTTCTTT; CDR3aa: CASSLEGVGLNTEAFF; v_gene: TRBV5-1; j_gene: TRBJ1-1; d_gene: .; abundance: .
CDR3nt: TGTGCCAGCAGCCTTGACAGGGAAAAACTGTTTTTT; CDR3aa: CASSLDREKLFF; v_gene: TRBV3-1/TRBV3-2; j_gene: TRBJ1-4; d_gene: .; abundance: .
CDR3nt: TGTGCCAGTAGTACGGGACTAGCGGGAGGATACAATGAGCAGTTCTTC; CDR3aa: CASSTGLAGGYNEQFF; v_gene: TRBV19; j_gene: TRBJ2-1; d_gene: TRBD2; abundance: .
CDR3nt: TGTGCCAGCAGTTGGGGGCGTTCCTACGAGCAGTACTTC; CDR3aa: CASSWGRSYEQYF; v_gene: TRBV27; j_gene: TRBJ2-7; d_gene: .; abundance: .
CDR3nt: TGTGCCAGCTCACCATGGACAAGTCAGCCCCAGCATTTT; CDR3aa: CASSPWTSQPQHF; v_gene: TRBV18; j_gene: TRBJ1-5; d_gene: .; abundance: .
CDR3nt: TGTGCCAGCAGCTCACAGGGCAACTATGGCTACACCTTC; CDR3aa: CASSSQGNYGYTF; v_gene: TRBV14; j_gene: TRBJ1-2; d_gene: .; abundance: .
CDR3nt: TGTGCCAGCGAAGCTAGCGGGGATTACACCGGGGAGCTGTTTTTT; CDR3aa: CASEASGDYTGELFF; v_gene: TRBV9; j_gene: TRBJ2-2; d_gene: TRBD2; abundance: .
CDR3nt: TGTGCCAGCAGCCAAGATGGTGGGGGGTATTCACCCCTCCACTTT; CDR3aa: CASSQDGGGYSPLHF; v_gene: TRBV14; j_gene: TRBJ1-6; d_gene: .; abundance: .
CDR3nt: TGTGCCAGCAGCTGGACAGGGGGCTATACAGATACGCAGTATTTT; CDR3aa: CASSWTGGYTDTQYF; v_gene: TRBV7-2; j_gene: TRBJ2-3; d_gene: TRBD1; abundance: few
CDR3nt: TGCGCCAGCAGCTTAGGGACAGGACTCCGAGCTGAAGCTTTCTTT; CDR3aa: CASSLGTGLRAEAFF; v_gene: TRBV5-1; j_gene: TRBJ1-1; d_gene: TRBD1; abundance: once
CDR3nt: TGCGCCAGCAGCTTGGAGGGTAGCGGGGGCGCAGATACGCAGTATTTT; CDR3aa: CASSLEGSGGADTQYF; v_gene: TRBV5-1; j_gene: TRBJ2-3; d_gene: TRBD2; abundance: .
CDR3nt: TGTGCCAGCAGTCCCGACAGGGGGGTTTCACCCCTCCACTTT; CDR3aa: CASSPDRGVSPLHF; v_gene: TRBV28; j_gene: TRBJ1-6; d_gene: TRBD1; abundance: .
CDR3nt: TGTGCCAGCAGGCCTTGGGGACTCACCACGGGAAACACCATATATTTT; CDR3aa: CASRPWGLTTGNTIYF; v_gene: TRBV11-2; j_gene: TRBJ1-3; d_gene: .; abundance: .
CDR3nt: TGTGCCAGCAGCACCGGAACTAATGAAAAACTGTTTTTT; CDR3aa: CASSTGTNEKLFF; v_gene: TRBV7-2; j_gene: TRBJ1-4; d_gene: .; abundance: .
CDR3nt: TGCGCCAGCAGCCCACGAACGAGGGCCCGGGCAACGGCTGAAGCTTTCTTT; CDR3aa: CASSPRTRARATAEAFF; v_gene: TRBV5-1; j_gene: TRBJ1-1; d_gene: .; abundance: once
CDR3nt: TGTGCCAGCAGCGTAGTGGGGGGTTTGGGAGATACGCAGTATTTT; CDR3aa: CASSVVGGLGDTQYF; v_gene: TRBV9; j_gene: TRBJ2-3; d_gene: .; abundance: .
CDR3nt: TGTGCCAGCAGTCCGACAGGGGTGGCGATATACTACACCTTC; CDR3aa: CASSPTGVAIYYTF; v_gene: TRBV6-5; j_gene: TRBJ1-2; d_gene: TRBD1; abundance: .
CDR3nt: TGTGCCAGCAGTATACGGACAGGGGCACTCACCGGGGAGCTGTTTTTT; CDR3aa: CASSIRTGALTGELFF; v_gene: TRBV6-2/TRBV6-3; j_gene: TRBJ2-2; d_gene: TRBD1; abundance: .
CDR3nt: TGTGCCAGCAGCCCCCGGGGCGCGGGAGGGCTAGAGGAGCAGTACTTC; CDR3aa: CASSPRGAGGLEEQYF; v_gene: TRBV9; j_gene: TRBJ2-7; d_gene: TRBD2; abundance: .
CDR3nt: TGTGCCAGCTCACCACAGGGACAGAACTATGGCTACACCTTC; CDR3aa: CASSPQGQNYGYTF; v_gene: TRBV18; j_gene: TRBJ1-2; d_gene: TRBD1; abundance: .
CDR3nt: TGTGCCAGCAGCAACCGGGACACCCACTACGAGCAGTACTTC; CDR3aa: CASSNRDTHYEQYF; v_gene: TRBV21-1; j_gene: TRBJ2-7; d_gene: .; abundance: .
CDR3nt: TGTGCCAGCAGCCCCTGGGGGGCGCGGGGGTCACCCCTCCACTTT; CDR3aa: CASSPWGARGSPLHF; v_gene: TRBV28; j_gene: TRBJ1-6; d_gene: .; abundance: .
CDR3nt: TGCAGTGCTAGTATGGACAGCAATGAGCAGTTCTTC; CDR3aa: CSASMDSNEQFF; v_gene: TRBV20-1; j_gene: TRBJ2-1; d_gene: .; abundance: .
CDR3nt: TGTGCCTCCCTCCGGACAGGAACCTACGAGCAGTACTTC; CDR3aa: CASLRTGTYEQYF; v_gene: TRBV28; j_gene: TRBJ2-7; d_gene: TRBD1; abundance: .
CDR3nt: TGCGCCAGCAGACCAAGTGACAGATTCCAAGAGACCCAGTACTTC; CDR3aa: CASRPSDRFQETQYF; v_gene: TRBV5-1; j_gene: TRBJ2-5; d_gene: .; abundance: once
CDR3nt: TGTGCCAGTAAACTAGCGGGGCGGTACGAGCAGTACTTC; CDR3aa: CASKLAGRYEQYF; v_gene: TRBV28; j_gene: TRBJ2-7; d_gene: TRBD2; abundance: .
CDR3nt: TGCAGCGTTGAGTTCTCCGCCGGTTCACCCCTCCACTTT; CDR3aa: CSVEFSAGSPLHF; v_gene: TRBV29-1; j_gene: TRBJ1-6; d_gene: .; abundance: .
CDR3nt: TGCGCCAGCAGCTCCCGGGACAGGGGTTTTTTAGCCAAAAACATTCAGTACTTC; CDR3aa: CASSSRDRGFLAKNIQYF; v_gene: TRBV5-1; j_gene: TRBJ2-4; d_gene: TRBD1; abundance: few
CDR3nt: TGTGCCACCAGCAGAGAAGATAGTTGGCCCCAGCATTTT; CDR3aa: CATSREDSWPQHF; v_gene: TRBV15; j_gene: TRBJ1-5; d_gene: .; abundance: .
CDR3nt: TGTGCCAGCAGCTCACCTAGCGGGAGAGACACAGATACGCAGTATTTT; CDR3aa: CASSSPSGRDTDTQYF; v_gene: TRBV7-8; j_gene: TRBJ2-3; d_gene: TRBD2; abundance: .
CDR3nt: TGTGCCAGCAGACCAGGGGCAGGAATCAACACTGAAGCTTTCTTT; CDR3aa: CASRPGAGINTEAFF; v_gene: TRBV7-9; j_gene: TRBJ1-1; d_gene: .; abundance: once
CDR3nt: TGCGCCAGCAACAATCCCAACGGGGGGCACCAGTACTTC; CDR3aa: CASNNPNGGHQYF; v_gene: TRBV5-1; j_gene: TRBJ2-5; d_gene: .; abundance: .